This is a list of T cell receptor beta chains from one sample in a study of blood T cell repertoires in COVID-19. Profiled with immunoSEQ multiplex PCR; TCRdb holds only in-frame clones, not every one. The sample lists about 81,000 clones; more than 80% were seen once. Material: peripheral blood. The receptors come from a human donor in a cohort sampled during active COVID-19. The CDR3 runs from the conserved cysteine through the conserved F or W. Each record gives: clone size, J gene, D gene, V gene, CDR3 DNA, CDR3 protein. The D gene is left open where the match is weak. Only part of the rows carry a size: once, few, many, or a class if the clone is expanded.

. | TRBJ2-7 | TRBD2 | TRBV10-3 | TGTGCCATCTCCCGGACTAGCGGGGGCAACGAGCAGTACTTC | CAISRTSGGNEQYF
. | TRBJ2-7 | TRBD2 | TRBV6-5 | TGTGCCAGCAGTTACGGGCGGGGGGTCTCCTACGAGCAGTACTTC | CASSYGRGVSYEQYF
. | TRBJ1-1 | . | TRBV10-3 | TGTGCCATCAGTGCTTATACTATATCGAACACTGAAGCTTTCTTT | CAISAYTISNTEAFF
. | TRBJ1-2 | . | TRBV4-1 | TGCGCCAGCAGCCAAGATCAGGGCCCCTATGGCTACACCTTC | CASSQDQGPYGYTF
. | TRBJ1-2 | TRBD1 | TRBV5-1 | TGCGCCAGCAGCCCTGACAGGGCGGCCTATGGCTACACCTTC | CASSPDRAAYGYTF
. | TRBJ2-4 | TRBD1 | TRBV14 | TGTGCCAGCAGCCAACTCAGACAGGGGGTCAGCGCCAAAAACATTCAGTACTTC | CASSQLRQGVSAKNIQYF
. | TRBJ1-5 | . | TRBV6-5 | TGTGCCAGCCGTTCCCAGGGGAAGAGCAATCAGCCCCAGCATTTT | CASRSQGKSNQPQHF
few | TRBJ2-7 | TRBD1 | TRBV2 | TGTGCCAGCAGTAGGGACAGCTACGAGCAGTACTTC | CASSRDSYEQYF
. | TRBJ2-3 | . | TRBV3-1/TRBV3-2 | TGTGCCAGCAGCCAGTCAGAAGATACGCAGTATTTT | CASSQSEDTQYF
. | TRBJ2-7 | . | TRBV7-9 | TGTGCCAGCAGCTTAGCGGGCCAGGACTACGAGCAGTACTTC | CASSLAGQDYEQYF
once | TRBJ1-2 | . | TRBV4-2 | TGTGCCAGCAGCCAAGATCTCCAGGGCAGGTATGGCTACACCTTC | CASSQDLQGRYGYTF
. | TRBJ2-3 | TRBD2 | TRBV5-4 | TGTGCCAGCAGCACCGGACTAGCGACAGATACGCAGTATTTT | CASSTGLATDTQYF
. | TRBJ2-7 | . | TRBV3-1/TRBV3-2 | TGTGCCAGCAGTGCGACTAGCTCCTACGAGCAGTACTTC | CASSATSSYEQYF
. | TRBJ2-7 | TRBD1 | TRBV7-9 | TGTGCCAGCAGCTCCAGGGGACAGAGCTACGAGCAGTACTTC | CASSSRGQSYEQYF
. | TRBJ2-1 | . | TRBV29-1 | TGCAGCGGGGGGAGTTACAATGAGCAGTTCTTC | CSGGSYNEQFF
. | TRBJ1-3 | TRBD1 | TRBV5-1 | TGCGCCAGCAGCCTCCATGTGACAGGGGGCGGCATCTCTGGAAACACCATATATTTT | CASSLHVTGGGISGNTIYF
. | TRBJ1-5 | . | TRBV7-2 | TGTGCCAGCAGCGGGGGCGGACGGATCGCAACGTATAGCAATCAGCCCCAGCATTTT | CASSGGGRIATYSNQPQHF
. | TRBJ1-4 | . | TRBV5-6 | TGTGCCAGCAGCATCAGGGTTGCTAATGAAAAACTGTTTTTT | CASSIRVANEKLFF
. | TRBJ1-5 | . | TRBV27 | TGTGCCAGCAGTTTAGAGGGGGTAAATCAGCCCCAGCATTTT | CASSLEGVNQPQHF
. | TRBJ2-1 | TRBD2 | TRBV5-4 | TGTGCCAGCAGCCCGAGGACTAGCGGGGGGAATGAGCAGTTCTTC | CASSPRTSGGNEQFF
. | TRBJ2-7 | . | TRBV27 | TGTGCCAGCAGTTTCAGGGGTAGCCACGAGCAGTACTTC | CASSFRGSHEQYF
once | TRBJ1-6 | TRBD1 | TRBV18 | TGTGCCAGCTCGCGGGACAGCGATAATTCACCCCTCCACTTT | CASSRDSDNSPLHF
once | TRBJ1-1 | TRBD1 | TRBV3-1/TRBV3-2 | TGTGCCAGCAGCCAAGGTTTCCAGGGGGCACGGGCTTTCTTT | CASSQGFQGARAFF
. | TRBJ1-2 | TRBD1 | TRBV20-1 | TGCAGTGCTGGGGGGACAGGGAGCTACACCTTC | CSAGGTGSYTF
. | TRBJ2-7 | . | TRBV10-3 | TGTGCCATCAGATTGACAGAGACCTACGAGCAGTACTTC | CAIRLTETYEQYF
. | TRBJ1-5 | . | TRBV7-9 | TGTGCCAGCAGCGAACGTGGGGCCAATCAGCCCCAGCATTTT | CASSERGANQPQHF
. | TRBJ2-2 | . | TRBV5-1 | TGCGCCAGCAGCTTGTTAGGGGAAGGGACCGGGGAGCTGTTTTTT | CASSLLGEGTGELFF
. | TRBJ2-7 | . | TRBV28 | TGTGCCAGCGGGGACCGGGACACCCCAGGGGAGCAGTACTTC | CASGDRDTPGEQYF
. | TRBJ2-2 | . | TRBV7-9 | TGTGCCAGCAGCCCCAGGGCCGGGGAGCTGTTTTTT | CASSPRAGELFF
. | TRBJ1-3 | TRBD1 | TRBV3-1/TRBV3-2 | TGTGCCAGCAGCCAAGATGCGATGGTTCAGGGGGGCCACACCATATATTTT | CASSQDAMVQGGHTIYF